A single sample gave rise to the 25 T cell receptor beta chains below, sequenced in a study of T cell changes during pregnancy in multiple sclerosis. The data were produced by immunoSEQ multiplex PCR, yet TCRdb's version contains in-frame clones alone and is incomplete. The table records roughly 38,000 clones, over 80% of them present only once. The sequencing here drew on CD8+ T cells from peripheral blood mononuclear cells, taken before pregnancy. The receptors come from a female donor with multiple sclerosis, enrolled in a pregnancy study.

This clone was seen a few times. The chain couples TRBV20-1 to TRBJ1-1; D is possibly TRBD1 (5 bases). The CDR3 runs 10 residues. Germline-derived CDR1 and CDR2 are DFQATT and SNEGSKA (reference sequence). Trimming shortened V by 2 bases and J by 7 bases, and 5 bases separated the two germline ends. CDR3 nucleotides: TGCAGTGCTAGAAGGGGTGAAGCTTTCTTT. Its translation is CSARRGEAFF.

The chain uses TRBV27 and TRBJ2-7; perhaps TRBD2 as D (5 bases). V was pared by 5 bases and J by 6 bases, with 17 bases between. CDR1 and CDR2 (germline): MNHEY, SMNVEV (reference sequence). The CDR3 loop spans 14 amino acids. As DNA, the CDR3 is TGTGCCAGCAGTCCCCTAGCACCAGGTCTCGAGCAGTACTTC. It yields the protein CASSPLAPGLEQYF.

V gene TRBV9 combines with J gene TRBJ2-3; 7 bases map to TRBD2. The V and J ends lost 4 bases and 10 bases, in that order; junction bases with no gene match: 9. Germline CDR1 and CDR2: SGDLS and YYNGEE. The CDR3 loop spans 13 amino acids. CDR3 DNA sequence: TGTGCCAGCAGCTCTGAAAGCGGGGTTTCGCAGTATTTT. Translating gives CASSSESGVSQYF.

CDR3 sequence reads: CASSPYWDGSSYEQYF. The DNA of the CDR3 is TGTGCCAGCAGCCCATATTGGGACGGGAGCTCCTACGAGCAGTACTTC. The chain combines TRBV7-6 with TRBJ2-7; D may be TRBD2 (6 bases). The CDR3 loop spans 16 amino acids. Trimming pared 5 bases from V and 0 bases from J, leaving 17 bases between. CDR1 is SGHVS and CDR2 is FNYEAQ in the germline V gene.

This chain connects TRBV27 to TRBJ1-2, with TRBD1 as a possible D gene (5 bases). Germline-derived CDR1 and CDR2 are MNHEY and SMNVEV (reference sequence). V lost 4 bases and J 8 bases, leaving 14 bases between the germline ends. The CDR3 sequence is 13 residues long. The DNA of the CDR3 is TGTGCCAGCAGTTACTCAGGGAATTCGGGCTACACCTTC. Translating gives CASSYSGNSGYTF.

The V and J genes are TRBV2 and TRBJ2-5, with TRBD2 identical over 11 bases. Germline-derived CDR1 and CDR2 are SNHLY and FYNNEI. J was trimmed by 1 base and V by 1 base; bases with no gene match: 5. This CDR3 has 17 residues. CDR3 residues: CASSEGSGRAGQETQYF. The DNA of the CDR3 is TGTGCCAGCAGTGAAGGTAGCGGGAGGGCCGGCCAAGAGACCCAGTACTTC.

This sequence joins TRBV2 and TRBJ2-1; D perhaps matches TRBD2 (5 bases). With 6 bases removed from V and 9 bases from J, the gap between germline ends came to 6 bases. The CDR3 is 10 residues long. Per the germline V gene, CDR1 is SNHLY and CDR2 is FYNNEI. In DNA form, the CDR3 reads TGTGCCAGCAGGGCGGGTGAGCAGTTCTTC. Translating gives CASRAGEQFF.

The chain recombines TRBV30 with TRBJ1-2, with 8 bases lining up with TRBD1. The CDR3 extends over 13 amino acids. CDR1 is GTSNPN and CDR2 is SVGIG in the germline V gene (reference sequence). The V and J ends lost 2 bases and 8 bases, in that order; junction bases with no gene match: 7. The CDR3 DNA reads TGTGCCTGGAGTTCCGGACAGGGCGAAGGCTACACCTTC. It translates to CAWSSGQGEGYTF.

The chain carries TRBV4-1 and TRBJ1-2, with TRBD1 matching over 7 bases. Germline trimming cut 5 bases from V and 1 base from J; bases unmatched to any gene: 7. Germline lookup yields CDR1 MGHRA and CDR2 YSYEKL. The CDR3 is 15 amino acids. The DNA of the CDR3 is TGCGCCAGCAGCTTCCGACAGGGTCTTAACTATGGCTACACCTTC. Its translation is CASSFRQGLNYGYTF.

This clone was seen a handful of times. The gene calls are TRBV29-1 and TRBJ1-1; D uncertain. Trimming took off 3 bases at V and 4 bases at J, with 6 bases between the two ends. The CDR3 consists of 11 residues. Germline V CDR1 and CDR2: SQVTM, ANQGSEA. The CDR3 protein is CSVDRRTEAFF. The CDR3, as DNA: TGCAGCGTTGACAGGCGCACTGAAGCTTTCTTT.

CDR3 in amino acids: CASSDQGYTEAFF. CDR3 sequence (DNA): TGTGCCAGCAGCGACCAGGGTTACACTGAAGCTTTCTTT. The chain joins TRBV7-6 to TRBJ1-1, with TRBD1 as a possible D gene (5 bases). Germline V lookup: CDR1 SGHVS, CDR2 FNYEAQ. This CDR3 contains 13 residues. Trimming left V 5 bases short and J 3 bases short, with 10 bases between.

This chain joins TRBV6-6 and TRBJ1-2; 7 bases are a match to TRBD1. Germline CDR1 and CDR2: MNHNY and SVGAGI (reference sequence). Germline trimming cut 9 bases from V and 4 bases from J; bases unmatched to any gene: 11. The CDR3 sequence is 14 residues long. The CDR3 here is CASRPEGAFYGYTF. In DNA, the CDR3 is TGTGCCAGTCGTCCGGAGGGGGCATTCTATGGCTACACCTTC.

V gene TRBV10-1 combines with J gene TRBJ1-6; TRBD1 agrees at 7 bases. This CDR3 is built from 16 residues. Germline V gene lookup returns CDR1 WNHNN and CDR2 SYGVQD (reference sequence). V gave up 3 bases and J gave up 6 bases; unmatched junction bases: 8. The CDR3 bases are TGCGCCAGCAGTGACCCGTACAGGGGTGGTAATTCACCCCTCCACTTT. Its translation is CASSDPYRGGNSPLHF.

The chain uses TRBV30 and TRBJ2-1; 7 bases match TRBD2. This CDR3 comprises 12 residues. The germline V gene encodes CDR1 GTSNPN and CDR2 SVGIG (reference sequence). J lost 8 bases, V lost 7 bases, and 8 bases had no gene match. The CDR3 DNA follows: TGTGCCTCCTTGACTAGCACGGATGAGCAGTTCTTC. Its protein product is CASLTSTDEQFF.

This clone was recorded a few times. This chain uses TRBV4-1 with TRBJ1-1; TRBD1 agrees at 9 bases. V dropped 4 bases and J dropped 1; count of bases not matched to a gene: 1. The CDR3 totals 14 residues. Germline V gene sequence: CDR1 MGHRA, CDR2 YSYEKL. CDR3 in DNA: TGCGCCAGCAGCCCGGGACAGGGGAACACTGAAGCTTTCTTT. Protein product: CASSPGQGNTEAFF.

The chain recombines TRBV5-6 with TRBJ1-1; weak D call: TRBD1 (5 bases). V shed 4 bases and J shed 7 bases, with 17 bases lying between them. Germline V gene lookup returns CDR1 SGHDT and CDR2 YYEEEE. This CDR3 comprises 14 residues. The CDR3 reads CASSTGVSTVEAFF. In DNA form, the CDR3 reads TGTGCCAGCAGCACGGGGGTCTCGACAGTTGAAGCTTTCTTT.

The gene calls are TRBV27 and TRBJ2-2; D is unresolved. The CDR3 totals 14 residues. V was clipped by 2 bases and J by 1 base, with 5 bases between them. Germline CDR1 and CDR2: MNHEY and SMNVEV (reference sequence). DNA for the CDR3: TGTGCCAGCAGTTTACGGGTGAACACCGGGGAGCTGTTTTTT. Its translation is CASSLRVNTGELFF.

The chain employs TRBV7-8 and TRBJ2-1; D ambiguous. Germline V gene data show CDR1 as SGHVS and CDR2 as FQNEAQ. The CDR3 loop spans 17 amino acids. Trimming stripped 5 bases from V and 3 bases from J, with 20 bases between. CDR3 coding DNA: TGTGCCAGCAGCCCGCACATGTTACAAAACCGCTACAATGAGCAGTTCTTC. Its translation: CASSPHMLQNRYNEQFF.

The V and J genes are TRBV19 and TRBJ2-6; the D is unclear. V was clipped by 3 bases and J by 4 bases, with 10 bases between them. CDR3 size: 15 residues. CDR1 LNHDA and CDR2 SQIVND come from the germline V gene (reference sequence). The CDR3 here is CASSMRRPGANVLTF. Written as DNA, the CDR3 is TGTGCCAGTAGTATGAGGCGACCGGGGGCCAACGTCCTGACTTTC.

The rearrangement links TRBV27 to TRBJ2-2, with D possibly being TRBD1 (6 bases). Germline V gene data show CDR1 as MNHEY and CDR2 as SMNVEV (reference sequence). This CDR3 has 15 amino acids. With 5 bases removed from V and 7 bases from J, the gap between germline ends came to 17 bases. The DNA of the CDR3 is TGTGCCAGCAGTCCTACCGGGACACTTAGCGGGGAGCTGTTTTTT. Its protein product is CASSPTGTLSGELFF.

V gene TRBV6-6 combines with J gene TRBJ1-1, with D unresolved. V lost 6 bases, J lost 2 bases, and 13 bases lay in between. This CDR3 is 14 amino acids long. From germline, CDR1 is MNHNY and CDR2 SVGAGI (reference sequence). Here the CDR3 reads CASSPRGANTEAFF. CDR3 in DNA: TGTGCCAGCAGCCCCCGGGGAGCAAACACTGAAGCTTTCTTT.

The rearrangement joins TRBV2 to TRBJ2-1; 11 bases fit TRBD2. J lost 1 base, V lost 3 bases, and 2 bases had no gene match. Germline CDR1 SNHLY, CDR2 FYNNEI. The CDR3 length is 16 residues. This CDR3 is CASSDLAGGSYNEQFF. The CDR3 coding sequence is TGTGCCAGCAGTGATCTAGCGGGGGGTTCCTACAATGAGCAGTTCTTC.

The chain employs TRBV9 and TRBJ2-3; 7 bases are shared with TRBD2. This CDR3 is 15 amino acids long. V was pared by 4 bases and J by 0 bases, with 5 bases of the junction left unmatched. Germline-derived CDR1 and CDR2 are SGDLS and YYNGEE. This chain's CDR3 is CASSPGGGSTDTQYF. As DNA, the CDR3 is TGTGCCAGCAGCCCCGGGGGAGGGAGCACAGATACGCAGTATTTT.

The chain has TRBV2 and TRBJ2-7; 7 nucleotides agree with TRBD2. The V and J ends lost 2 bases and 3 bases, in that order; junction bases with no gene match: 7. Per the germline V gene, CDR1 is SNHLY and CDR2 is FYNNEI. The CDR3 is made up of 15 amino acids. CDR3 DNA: TGTGCCAGCAGTGAAATAGCGGGTGCCGGCTACGAGCAGTACTTC. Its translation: CASSEIAGAGYEQYF.

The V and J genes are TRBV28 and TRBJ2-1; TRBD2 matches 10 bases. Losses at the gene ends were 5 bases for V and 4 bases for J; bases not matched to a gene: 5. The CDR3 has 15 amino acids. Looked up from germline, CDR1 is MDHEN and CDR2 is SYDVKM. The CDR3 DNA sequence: TGTGCCAGCAGTCCCGGGACTAGCGAATACAATGAGCAGTTCTTC. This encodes CASSPGTSEYNEQFF. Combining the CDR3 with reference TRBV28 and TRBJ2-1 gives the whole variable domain DVKVTQSSRYLVKRTGEKVFLECVQDMDHENMFWYRQDPGLGLRLIYFSYDVKMKEKGDIPEGYSVSREKKERFSLILESASTNQTSMYLCASSPGTSEYNEQFFGPGTRLTVL.